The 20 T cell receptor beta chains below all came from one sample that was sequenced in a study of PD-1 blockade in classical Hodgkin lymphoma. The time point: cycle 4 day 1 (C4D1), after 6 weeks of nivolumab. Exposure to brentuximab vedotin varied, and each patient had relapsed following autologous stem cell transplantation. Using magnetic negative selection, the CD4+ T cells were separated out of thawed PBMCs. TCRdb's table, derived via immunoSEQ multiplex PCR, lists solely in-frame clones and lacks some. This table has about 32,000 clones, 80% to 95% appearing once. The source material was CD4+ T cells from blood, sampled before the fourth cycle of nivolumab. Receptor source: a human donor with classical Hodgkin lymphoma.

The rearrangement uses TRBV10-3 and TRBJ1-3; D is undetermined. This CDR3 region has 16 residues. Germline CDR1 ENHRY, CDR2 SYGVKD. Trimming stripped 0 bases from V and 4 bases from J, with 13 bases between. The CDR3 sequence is CAISESGIPGGNTIYF. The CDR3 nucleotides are TGTGCCATCAGTGAGTCCGGGATTCCCGGGGGAAACACCATATATTTT.

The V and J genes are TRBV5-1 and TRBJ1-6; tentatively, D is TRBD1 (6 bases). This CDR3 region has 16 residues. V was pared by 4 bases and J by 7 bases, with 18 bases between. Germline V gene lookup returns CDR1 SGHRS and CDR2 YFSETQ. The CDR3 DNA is TGCGCCAGCAGCGCTACCCCGGGACATACAAATTCACCCCTCCACTTT. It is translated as CASSATPGHTNSPLHF.

CDR3 nucleotide sequence: TGTGCCAGCAGCTTAACCGGACAGGCTGGAAACACCATATATTTT. Residues: CASSLTGQAGNTIYF. V usage is TRBV7-8 and J usage is TRBJ1-3, with TRBD1 identical over 7 bases. The CDR3 totals 15 residues. Germline-derived CDR1 and CDR2 are SGHVS and FQNEAQ. V was pared by 2 bases and J by 2 bases, with 3 bases of the junction left unmatched. The whole variable domain, filled in from reference TRBV7-8 and TRBJ1-3, reads GAGVSQSPRYKVAKRGQDVALRCDPISGHVSLFWYQQALGQGPEFLTYFQNEAQLDKSGLPSDRFFAERPEGSVSTLKIQRTQQEDSAVYLCASSLTGQAGNTIYFGEGSWLTVV.

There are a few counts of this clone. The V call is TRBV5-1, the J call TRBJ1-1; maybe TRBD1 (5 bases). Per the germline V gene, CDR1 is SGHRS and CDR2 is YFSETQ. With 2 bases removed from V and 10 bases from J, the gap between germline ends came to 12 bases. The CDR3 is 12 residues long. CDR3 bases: TGCGCCAGCAGCTTAGGGTTCGGGGGAGCTTTCTTT. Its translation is CASSLGFGGAFF. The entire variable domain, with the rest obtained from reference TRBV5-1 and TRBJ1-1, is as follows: KAGVTQTPRYLIKTRGQQVTLSCSPISGHRSVSWYQQTPGQGLQFLFEYFSETQRNKGNFPGRFSGRQFSNSRSEMNVSTLELGDSALYLCASSLGFGGAFFGQGTRLTVV.

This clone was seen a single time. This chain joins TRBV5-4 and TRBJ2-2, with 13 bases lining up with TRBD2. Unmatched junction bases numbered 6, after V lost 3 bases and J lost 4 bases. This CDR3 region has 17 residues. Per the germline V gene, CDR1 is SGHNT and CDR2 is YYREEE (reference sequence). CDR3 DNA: TGTGCCAGCAGCTCGTTGGGACTAGCGGGGCCCACCGGGGAGCTGTTTTTT. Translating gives CASSSLGLAGPTGELFF.

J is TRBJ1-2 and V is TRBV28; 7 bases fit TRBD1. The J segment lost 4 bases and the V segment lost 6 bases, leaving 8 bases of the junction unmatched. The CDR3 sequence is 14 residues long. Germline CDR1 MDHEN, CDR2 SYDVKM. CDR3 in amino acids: CASRFGGTAYGYTF. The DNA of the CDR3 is TGTGCCAGCAGGTTTGGCGGGACAGCCTATGGCTACACCTTC.

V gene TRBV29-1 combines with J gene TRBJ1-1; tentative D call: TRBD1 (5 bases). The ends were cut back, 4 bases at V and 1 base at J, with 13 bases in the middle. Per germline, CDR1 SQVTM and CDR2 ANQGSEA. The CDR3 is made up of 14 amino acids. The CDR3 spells CSVAPATGNTEAFF. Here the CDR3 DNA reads TGCAGCGTTGCTCCCGCCACAGGGAACACTGAAGCTTTCTTT.

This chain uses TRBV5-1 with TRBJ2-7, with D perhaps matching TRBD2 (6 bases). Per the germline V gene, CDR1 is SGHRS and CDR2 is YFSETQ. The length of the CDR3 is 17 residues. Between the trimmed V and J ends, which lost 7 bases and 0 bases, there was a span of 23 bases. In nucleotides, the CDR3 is TGCGCCAGCGGAAACCGTTTAGGGACTTCTTTCTCCTACGAGCAGTACTTC. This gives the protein CASGNRLGTSFSYEQYF. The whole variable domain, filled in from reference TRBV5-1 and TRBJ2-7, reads KAGVTQTPRYLIKTRGQQVTLSCSPISGHRSVSWYQQTPGQGLQFLFEYFSETQRNKGNFPGRFSGRQFSNSRSEMNVSTLELGDSALYLCASGNRLGTSFSYEQYFGPGTRLTVT.

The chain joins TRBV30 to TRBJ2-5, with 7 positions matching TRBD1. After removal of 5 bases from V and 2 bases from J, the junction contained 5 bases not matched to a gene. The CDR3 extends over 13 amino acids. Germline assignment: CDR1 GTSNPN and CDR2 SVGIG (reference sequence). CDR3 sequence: CAWEGTAQETQYF. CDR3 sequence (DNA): TGTGCCTGGGAAGGGACAGCTCAAGAGACCCAGTACTTC.

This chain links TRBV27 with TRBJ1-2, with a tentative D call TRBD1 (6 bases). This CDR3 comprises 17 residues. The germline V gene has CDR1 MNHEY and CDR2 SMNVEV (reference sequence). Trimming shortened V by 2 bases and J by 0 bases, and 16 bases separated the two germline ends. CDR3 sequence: CASSLRAQRTANYGYTF. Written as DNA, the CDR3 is TGTGCCAGCAGTTTAAGGGCCCAGAGGACAGCTAACTATGGCTACACCTTC.

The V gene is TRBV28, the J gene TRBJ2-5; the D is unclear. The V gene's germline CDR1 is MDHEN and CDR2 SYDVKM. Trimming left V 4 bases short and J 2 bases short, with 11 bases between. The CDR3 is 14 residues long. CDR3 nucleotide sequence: TGTGCCAGCAGTTACGACCGGCGGCAAGAGACCCAGTACTTC. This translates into CASSYDRRQETQYF.

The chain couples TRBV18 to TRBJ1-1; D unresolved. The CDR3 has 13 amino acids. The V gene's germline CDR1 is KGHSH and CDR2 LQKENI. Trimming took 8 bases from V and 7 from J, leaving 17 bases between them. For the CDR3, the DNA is TGTGCCAGCCGCCCGCGGGTGGGGTATGAAGCTTTCTTT. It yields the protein CASRPRVGYEAFF.

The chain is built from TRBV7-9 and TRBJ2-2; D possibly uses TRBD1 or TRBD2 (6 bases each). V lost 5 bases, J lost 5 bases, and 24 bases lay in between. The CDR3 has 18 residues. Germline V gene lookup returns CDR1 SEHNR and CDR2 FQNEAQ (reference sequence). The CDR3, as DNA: TGTGCCAGCAGCCCCCGGATGGGGGGCAGGTCGAGTACCGGGGAGCTGTTTTTT. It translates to CASSPRMGGRSSTGELFF.

Here the CDR3 DNA reads TGTGCCAGCCGCCCCCCGGGACAGGAAGCTTTCTTT. It codes for CASRPPGQEAFF. The V gene is TRBV4-2, the J gene TRBJ1-1; TRBD1 aligns across 7 bases. Trimming at V came to 8 bases and at J to 8 bases, leaving 8 bases not matched to a gene. The germline V gene has CDR1 LGHNA and CDR2 YNFKEQ. The CDR3 covers 12 residues.

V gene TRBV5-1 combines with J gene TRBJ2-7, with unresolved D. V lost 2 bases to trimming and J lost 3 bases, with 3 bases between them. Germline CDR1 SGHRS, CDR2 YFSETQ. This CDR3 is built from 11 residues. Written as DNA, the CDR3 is TGCGCCAGCAGCTTCAACTACGAGCAGTACTTC. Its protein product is CASSFNYEQYF. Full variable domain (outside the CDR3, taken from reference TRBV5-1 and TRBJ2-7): KAGVTQTPRYLIKTRGQQVTLSCSPISGHRSVSWYQQTPGQGLQFLFEYFSETQRNKGNFPGRFSGRQFSNSRSEMNVSTLELGDSALYLCASSFNYEQYFGPGTRLTVT.

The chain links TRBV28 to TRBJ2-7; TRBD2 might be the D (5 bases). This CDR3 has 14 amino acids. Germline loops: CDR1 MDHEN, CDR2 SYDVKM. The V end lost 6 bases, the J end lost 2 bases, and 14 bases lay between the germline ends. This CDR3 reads CASRLALPTYEQYF. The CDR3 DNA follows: TGTGCCAGCAGGCTAGCTCTTCCTACCTACGAGCAGTACTTC.

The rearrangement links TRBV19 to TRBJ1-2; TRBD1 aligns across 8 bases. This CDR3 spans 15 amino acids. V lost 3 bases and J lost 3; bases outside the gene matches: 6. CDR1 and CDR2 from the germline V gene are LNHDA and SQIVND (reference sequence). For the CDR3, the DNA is TGTGCCAGTAGTATTGCCAGGGGGCACGACTATGGCTACACCTTC. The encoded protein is CASSIARGHDYGYTF.

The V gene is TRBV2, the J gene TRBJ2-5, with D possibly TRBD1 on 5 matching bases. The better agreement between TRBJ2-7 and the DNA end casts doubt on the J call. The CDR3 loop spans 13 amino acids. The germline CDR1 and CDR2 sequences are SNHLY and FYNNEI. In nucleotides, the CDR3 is TGTGCCAGCAGTGACCCAGGGCACGACGAGCAGTACTTC. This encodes CASSDPGHDEQYF.

Here the CDR3 reads CASSLFDSNQPQHF. The CDR3 nucleotides read TGTGCCAGCAGCTTATTCGATAGCAATCAGCCCCAGCATTTT. This chain links TRBV11-2 with TRBJ1-5; no clear D gene. The germline V and J ends were trimmed by 2 bases and 0 bases, with 5 bases remaining between them. Germline V gene lookup returns CDR1 SGHAT and CDR2 FQNNGV. The CDR3 is 14 amino acids.

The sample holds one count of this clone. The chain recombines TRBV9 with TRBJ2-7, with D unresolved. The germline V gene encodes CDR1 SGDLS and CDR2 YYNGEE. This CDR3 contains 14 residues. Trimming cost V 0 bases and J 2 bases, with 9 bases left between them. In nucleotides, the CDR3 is TGTGCCAGCAGCGTAGACCCGGGTCCCTACGAGCAGTACTTC. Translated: CASSVDPGPYEQYF.